The clone carrying this T cell receptor beta chain appeared once. Its matching antigen is unknown. The CDR3 length is 19 residues. The V gene's germline CDR1 is SGHRS and CDR2 YFSETQ. Trimming left V 2 bases short and J 2 bases short, with 25 bases between. The data stem from a study of cytomegalovirus exposure and HLA in healthy donors. Notes on the study in general: An analysis was carried out at a later point. It showed that HLA-associated TCR beta chains were more clonally expanded than equally common non-associated chains. Across donors, presence/absence analyses took sequencing depth to be roughly uniform.

Both 60 Vbeta primers and 13 Jbeta primers went into the PCR. Under the authors' procedure: In a later analysis, 10 million to 11 million of 65 million to 80 million unique beta chains occurred in at least two donors. Method: immunoSEQ multiplex PCR; TCRdb's copy keeps in-frame clones and lacks some. The DNA was the basis for D and trimming; V, J and clone size are from that table. This table holds about 150,000 clones, 75% to 90% found once. The J gene is TRBJ2-5, the V gene TRBV5-1; D might be TRBD2 (6 bases). The sequencing input was PBMCs. The TCR was taken from a woman under 30 in good health and CMV-seronegative. The CDR3 sequence: CASSFGTPSLVGNQETQYF. In DNA form, the CDR3 reads TGCGCCAGCAGCTTCGGGACTCCCTCTCTTGTGGGGAATCAAGAGACCCAGTACTTC.